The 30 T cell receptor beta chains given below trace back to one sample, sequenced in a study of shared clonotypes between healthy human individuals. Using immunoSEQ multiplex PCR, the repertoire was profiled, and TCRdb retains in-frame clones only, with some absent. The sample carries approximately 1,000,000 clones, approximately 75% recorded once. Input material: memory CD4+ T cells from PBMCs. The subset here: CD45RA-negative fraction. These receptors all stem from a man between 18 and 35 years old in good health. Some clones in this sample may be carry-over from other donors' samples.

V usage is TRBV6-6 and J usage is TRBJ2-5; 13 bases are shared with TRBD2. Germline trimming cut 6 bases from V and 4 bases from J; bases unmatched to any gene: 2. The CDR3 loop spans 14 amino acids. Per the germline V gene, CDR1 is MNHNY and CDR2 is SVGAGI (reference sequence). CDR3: CASSRTSGRETQYF. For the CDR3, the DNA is TGTGCCAGCAGCCGGACTAGCGGGAGAGAGACCCAGTACTTC.

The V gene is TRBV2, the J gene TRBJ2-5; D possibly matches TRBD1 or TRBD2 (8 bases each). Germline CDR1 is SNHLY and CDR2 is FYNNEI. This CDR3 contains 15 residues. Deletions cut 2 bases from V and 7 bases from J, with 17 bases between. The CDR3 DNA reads TGTGCCAGCAGTGAAAGGACAGGGACTAGTGGGACCCAGTACTTC. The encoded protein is CASSERTGTSGTQYF.

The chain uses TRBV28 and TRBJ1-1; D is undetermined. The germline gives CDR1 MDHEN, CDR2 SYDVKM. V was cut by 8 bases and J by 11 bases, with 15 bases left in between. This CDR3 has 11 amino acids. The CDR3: CASVLGELAFF. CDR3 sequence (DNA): TGTGCCAGCGTCTTGGGAGAGTTGGCTTTCTTT.

The CDR3 nucleotides read TGTGCCAGCAGCTCTGGGAGGACGGGGGCAGGGTCCCAGCATTTT. As protein: CASSSGRTGAGSQHF. The rearrangement uses TRBV7-8 and TRBJ1-5; possibly TRBD1 for D (6 bases). V was trimmed by 4 bases and J by 11 bases, leaving 21 bases between them. This CDR3 contains 15 residues. From germline, CDR1 is SGHVS and CDR2 FQNEAQ.

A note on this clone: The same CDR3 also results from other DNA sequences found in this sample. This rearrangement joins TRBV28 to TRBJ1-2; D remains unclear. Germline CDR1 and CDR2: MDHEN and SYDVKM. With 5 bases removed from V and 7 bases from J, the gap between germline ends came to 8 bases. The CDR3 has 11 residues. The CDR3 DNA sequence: TGTGCCAGCAGTCTTGGAGGTGGCTACACCTTC. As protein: CASSLGGGYTF.

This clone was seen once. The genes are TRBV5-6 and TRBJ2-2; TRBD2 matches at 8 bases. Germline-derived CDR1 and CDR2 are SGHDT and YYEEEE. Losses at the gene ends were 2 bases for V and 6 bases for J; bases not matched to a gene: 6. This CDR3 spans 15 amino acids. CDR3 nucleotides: TGTGCCAGCAGCTTTGGAGCGGGAGTATCCGGGGAGCTGTTTTTT. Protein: CASSFGAGVSGELFF.

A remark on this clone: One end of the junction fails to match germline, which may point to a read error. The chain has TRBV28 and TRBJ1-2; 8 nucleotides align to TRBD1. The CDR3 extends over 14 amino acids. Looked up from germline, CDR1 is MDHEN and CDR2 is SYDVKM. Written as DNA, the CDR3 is TGTGCCAGCAGTCTCGGGACAGGCCTAACTAAACTCAACTTC. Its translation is CASSLGTGLTKLNF.

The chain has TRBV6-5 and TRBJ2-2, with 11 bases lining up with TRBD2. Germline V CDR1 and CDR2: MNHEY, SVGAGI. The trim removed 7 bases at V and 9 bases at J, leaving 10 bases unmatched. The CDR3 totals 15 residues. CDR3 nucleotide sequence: TGTGCCAGCACCTCCCGACTAGCGGGGCTACGGGAGCTGTTTTTT. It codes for CASTSRLAGLRELFF.

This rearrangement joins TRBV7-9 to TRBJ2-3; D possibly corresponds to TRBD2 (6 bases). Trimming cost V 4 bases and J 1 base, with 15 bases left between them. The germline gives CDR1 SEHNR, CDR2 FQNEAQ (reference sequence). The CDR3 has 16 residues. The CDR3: CASSYLSGVGTDTQYF. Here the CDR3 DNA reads TGTGCCAGCAGCTATTTGTCGGGAGTAGGCACAGATACGCAGTATTTT.

CDR3 nucleotides: TGTGCCAGCAGCCGGGAGGTGGGGGGACCTGAAGCTTTCTTT. The encoded protein is CASSREVGGPEAFF. The rearrangement uses TRBV7-2 and TRBJ1-1; possibly TRBD1 for D (5 bases). Trimming removed 5 bases at V and 6 bases at J, with 16 bases between. CDR1 is SGHTA, CDR2 FQGNSA, per germline. The CDR3 consists of 14 residues.

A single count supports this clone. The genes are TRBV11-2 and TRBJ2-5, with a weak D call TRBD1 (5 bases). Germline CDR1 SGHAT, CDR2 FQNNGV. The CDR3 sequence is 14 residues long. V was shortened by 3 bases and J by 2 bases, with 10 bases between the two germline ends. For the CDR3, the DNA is TGTGCCAGCAGCTTTTTGGGGCCACAAGAGACCCAGTACTTC. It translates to CASSFLGPQETQYF.

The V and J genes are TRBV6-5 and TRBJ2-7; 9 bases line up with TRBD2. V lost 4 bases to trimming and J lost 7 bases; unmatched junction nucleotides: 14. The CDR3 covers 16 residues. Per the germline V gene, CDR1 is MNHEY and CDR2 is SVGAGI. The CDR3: CASSSRLADGFGEQYF. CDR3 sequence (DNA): TGTGCCAGCAGTTCGAGACTAGCGGATGGGTTCGGGGAGCAGTACTTC.

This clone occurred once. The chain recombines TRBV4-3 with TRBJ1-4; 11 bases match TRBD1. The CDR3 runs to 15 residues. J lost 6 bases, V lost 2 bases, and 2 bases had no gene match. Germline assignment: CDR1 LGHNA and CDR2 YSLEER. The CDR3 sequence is CASSQRDRGDEKLFF. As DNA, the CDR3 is TGCGCCAGCAGCCAACGGGACAGGGGGGATGAAAAACTGTTTTTT.

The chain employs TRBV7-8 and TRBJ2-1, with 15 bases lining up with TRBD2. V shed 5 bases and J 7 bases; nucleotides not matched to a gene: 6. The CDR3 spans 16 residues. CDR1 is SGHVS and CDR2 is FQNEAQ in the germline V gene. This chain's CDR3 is CASSARTSGGGNEQFF. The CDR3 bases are TGTGCCAGCAGCGCCCGGACTAGCGGGGGGGGGAATGAGCAGTTCTTC.

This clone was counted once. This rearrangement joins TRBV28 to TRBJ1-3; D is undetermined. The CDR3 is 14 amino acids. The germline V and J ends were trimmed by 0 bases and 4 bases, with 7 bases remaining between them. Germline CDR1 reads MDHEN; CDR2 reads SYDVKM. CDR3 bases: TGTGCCAGCAGTTTATGGCCAACCGGAAACACCATATATTTT. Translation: CASSLWPTGNTIYF.

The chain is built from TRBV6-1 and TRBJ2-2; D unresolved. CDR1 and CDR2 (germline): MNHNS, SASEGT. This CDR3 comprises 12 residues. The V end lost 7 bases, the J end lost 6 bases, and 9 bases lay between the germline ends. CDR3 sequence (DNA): TGTGCCAGCACACTCGTCCCCGGGGAGCTGTTTTTT. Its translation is CASTLVPGELFF.

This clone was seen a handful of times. CDR3 DNA: TGTGCCAGCTCACCACCGGAACGCTACGAGCAGTACTTC. Its protein is CASSPPERYEQYF. V and J are TRBV18 and TRBJ2-7; D gene ambiguous. Looked up from germline, CDR1 is KGHSH and CDR2 is LQKENI. The CDR3 is made up of 13 amino acids. V was clipped by 0 bases and J by 3 bases, with 6 bases between them. The complete variable domain, with remaining parts taken from reference TRBV18 and TRBJ2-7, reads NAGVMQNPRHLVRRRGQEARLRCSPMKGHSHVYWYRQLPEEGLKFMVYLQKENIIDESGMPKERFSAEFPKEGPSILRIQQVVRGDSAAYFCASSPPERYEQYFGPGTRLTVT.

The CDR3 bases are TGTGCCAGCAGCTTGACAGTGAACACTGAAGCTTTCTTT. Amino acid sequence: CASSLTVNTEAFF. V and J are TRBV11-2 and TRBJ1-1, with D possibly matching TRBD1 (5 bases). The germline CDR1 and CDR2 sequences are SGHAT and FQNNGV. This CDR3 is built from 13 residues. Trimming shortened V by 3 bases and J by 0 bases, and 5 bases separated the two germline ends. Using reference TRBV11-2 and TRBJ1-1 for the parts outside the CDR3, the full variable domain is EAGVAQSPRYKIIEKRQSVAFWCNPISGHATLYWYQQILGQGPKLLIQFQNNGVVDDSQLPKDRFSAERLKGVDSTLKIQPAKLEDSAVYLCASSLTVNTEAFFGQGTRLTVV.

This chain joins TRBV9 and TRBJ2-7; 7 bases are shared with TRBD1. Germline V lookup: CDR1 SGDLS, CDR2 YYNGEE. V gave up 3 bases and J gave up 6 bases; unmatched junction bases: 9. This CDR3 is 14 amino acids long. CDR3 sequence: CASSAQTGPGEQYF. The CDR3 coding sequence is TGTGCCAGCAGCGCTCAGACAGGGCCAGGCGAGCAGTACTTC. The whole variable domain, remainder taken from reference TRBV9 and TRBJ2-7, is DSGVTQTPKHLITATGQRVTLRCSPRSGDLSVYWYQQSLDQGLQFLIQYYNGEERAKGNILERFSAQQFPDLHSELNLSSLELGDSALYFCASSAQTGPGEQYFGPGTRLTVT.

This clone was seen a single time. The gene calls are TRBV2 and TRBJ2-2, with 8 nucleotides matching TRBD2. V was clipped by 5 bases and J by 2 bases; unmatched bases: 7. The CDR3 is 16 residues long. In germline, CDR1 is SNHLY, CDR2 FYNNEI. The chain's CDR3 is CASSTVSGENTGELFF. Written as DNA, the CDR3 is TGTGCCAGCAGTACCGTTAGCGGGGAAAACACCGGGGAGCTGTTTTTT.

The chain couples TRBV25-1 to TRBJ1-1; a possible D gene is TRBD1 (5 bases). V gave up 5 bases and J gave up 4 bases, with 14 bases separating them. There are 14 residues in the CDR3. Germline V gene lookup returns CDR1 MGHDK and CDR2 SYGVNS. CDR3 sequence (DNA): TGTGCCAGCAGTCCCCCGGCAGACAGCACTGAAGCTTTCTTT. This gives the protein CASSPPADSTEAFF.

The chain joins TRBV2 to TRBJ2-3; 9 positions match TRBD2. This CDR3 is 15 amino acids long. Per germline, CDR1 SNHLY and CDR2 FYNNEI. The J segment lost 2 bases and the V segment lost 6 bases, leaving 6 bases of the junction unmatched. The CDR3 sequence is CASSPGLAYTDTQYF. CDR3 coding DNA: TGTGCCAGCAGCCCTGGACTAGCGTACACAGATACGCAGTATTTT.

CDR3 in DNA: TGTGCCAGCAGCCAAGACTGGCGGGAGGGCCGAGAGACCCAGTACTTC. This sequence encodes CASSQDWREGRETQYF. The genes are TRBV4-2 and TRBJ2-5, with 9 bases that match TRBD2. V was clipped by 0 bases and J by 4 bases; unmatched bases: 6. The CDR3 sequence is 16 residues long. CDR1 and CDR2 (germline): LGHNA, YNFKEQ.

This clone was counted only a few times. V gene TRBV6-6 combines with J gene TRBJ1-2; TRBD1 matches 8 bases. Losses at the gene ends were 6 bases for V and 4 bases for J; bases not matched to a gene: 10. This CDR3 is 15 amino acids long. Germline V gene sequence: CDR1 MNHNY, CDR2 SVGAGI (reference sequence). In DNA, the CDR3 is TGTGCCAGCAGCGCCGGGACAGGATCCGTCTATGGCTACACCTTC. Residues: CASSAGTGSVYGYTF.

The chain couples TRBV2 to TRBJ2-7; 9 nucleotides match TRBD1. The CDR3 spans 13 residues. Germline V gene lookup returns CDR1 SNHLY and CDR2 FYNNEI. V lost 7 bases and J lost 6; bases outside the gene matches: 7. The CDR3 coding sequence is TGTGCCAGCACCTGGACAGGGGAAGGCGAGCAGTACTTC. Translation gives CASTWTGEGEQYF.

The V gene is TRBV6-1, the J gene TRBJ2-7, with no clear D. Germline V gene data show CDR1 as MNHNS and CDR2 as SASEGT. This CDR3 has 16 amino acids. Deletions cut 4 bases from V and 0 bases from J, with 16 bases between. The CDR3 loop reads CASSGPQVFRSYEQYF. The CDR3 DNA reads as TGTGCCAGCAGTGGACCCCAAGTATTCCGCTCCTACGAGCAGTACTTC.

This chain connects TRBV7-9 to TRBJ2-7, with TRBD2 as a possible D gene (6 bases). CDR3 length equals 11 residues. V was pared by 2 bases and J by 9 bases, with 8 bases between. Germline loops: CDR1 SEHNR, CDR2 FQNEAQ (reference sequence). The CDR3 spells CASSLSGGQYF. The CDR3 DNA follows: TGTGCCAGCAGCTTATCCGGGGGGCAGTACTTC.

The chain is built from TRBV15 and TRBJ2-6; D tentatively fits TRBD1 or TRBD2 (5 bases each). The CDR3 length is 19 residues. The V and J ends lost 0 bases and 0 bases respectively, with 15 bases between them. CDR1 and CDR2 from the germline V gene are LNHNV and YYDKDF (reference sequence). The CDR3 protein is CATSRDIGAMFSGANVLTF. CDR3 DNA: TGTGCCACCAGCAGAGATATCGGGGCGATGTTCTCTGGGGCCAACGTCCTGACTTTC.

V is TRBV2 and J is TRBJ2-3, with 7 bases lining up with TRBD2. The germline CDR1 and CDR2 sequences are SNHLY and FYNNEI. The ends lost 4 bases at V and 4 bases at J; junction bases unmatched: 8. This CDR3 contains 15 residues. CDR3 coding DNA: TGTGCCAGCAGTGGGTACGGGAGGTCCGCAGATACGCAGTATTTT. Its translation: CASSGYGRSADTQYF.

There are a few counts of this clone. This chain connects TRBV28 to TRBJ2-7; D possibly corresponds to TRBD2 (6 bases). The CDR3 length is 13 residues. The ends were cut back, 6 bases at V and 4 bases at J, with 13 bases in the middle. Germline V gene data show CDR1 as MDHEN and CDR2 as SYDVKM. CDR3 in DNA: TGTGCCAGCAGGACCGGGGGAATTTACGAGCAGTACTTC. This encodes CASRTGGIYEQYF.